Described below is a single T cell receptor (beta chain) sequence and its context. Seattle researchers signed up patients amid active infection and tracked them longitudinally. In the original analysis: The authors estimated nucleated cell counts from reference gene primer amplification. Some clones are missing from TCRdb's copy, which holds only in-frame ones; the method was immunoSEQ multiplex PCR. V, J and clone size derive from that table, while D and trimming were established from the DNA sequence. Among about 200,000 clones listed, 82% were seen once. Germline V CDR1 and CDR2: SGHAT, FQNNGV. V dropped 1 base and J dropped 5 bases, with 14 bases sitting between them. This CDR3 is 15 amino acids long. This entry comes from a study of blood T cell repertoires in COVID-19. Background on the study: Nucleic acid was either cDNA or gDNA, and it came from T cells, B-cell-depleted T cells, or PBMCs.

V is TRBV11-2 and J is TRBJ2-5; D is unclear. The sequenced material came from peripheral blood. The TCR comes from a woman of 80 years or more with COVID-19, enrolled during active disease. The CDR3 DNA reads TGTGCCAGCAGCTTAGGCGGCCTAGTAGAGGAGACCCAGTACTTC. Protein: CASSLGGLVEETQYF.